Presented here are 9 T cell receptor beta chains from one specimen sequenced in a study of blood T cells in healthy people across ages. The use of a sample-barcoded 5' primer and a J-beta primer mix characterized a second PCR of roughly 7 to 12 cycles. TCRdb reanalysed the 5' RACE reads using MiXCR and keeps one entry per CDR3 protein. The sample lists around 800,000 distinct CDR3 sequences; under 55% were seen once. Sequences were obtained from blood. Source of these receptors: a man in his sixties in good health.

Comment on this clonotype: One junction end disagrees with the germline gene, perhaps due to a read error. This rearrangement joins TRBV4-3 to TRBJ2-1, with a tentative D call TRBD1 (5 bases). Germline V gene lookup returns CDR1 LGHNA and CDR2 YSLEER. CDR3 length equals 15 residues. CDR3 in DNA: TGCGCCAGCAGCCAAGAAAGGGGTTCCTACAATGGGCAGTTCTTC. Its translation is CASSQERGSYNGQFF.

Regarding this clonotype: This may be a read error: a much more frequent sequence differs by one nucleotide. The rearrangement uses TRBV7-3 and TRBJ2-5; 7 nucleotides match TRBD1. The last part of the DNA fits TRBJ2-1 better; the J call may be wrong. Germline CDR1 is SGHTA and CDR2 is FQGTGA. This CDR3 comprises 14 residues. The CDR3 region has the DNA TGTGCCAGCAGCCCTCGGGACAGCCAAGAGACCCAGTTCTTC. Encoded protein: CASSPRDSQETQFF.

CDR3 protein: CASSLAPQGISNQPQHF. Here the CDR3 DNA reads TGTGCCAGCAGCTTAGCCCCACAGGGGATAAGCAATCAGCCCCAGCATTTT. The rearrangement joins TRBV7-2 to TRBJ1-5; 7 nucleotides agree with TRBD1. The CDR3 has 17 amino acids. Trimming removed 0 bases from V and 1 base from J; junction bases left unmatched: 6. CDR1 and CDR2 from the germline V gene are SGHTA and FQGNSA.

The table lists this clonotype with a few counts. V is TRBV12-3 or TRBV12-4 and J is TRBJ2-5; no firm D call. This CDR3 contains 14 residues. Between the trimmed V and J ends, which lost 3 bases and 1 base, there was a span of 9 bases. CDR3 in amino acids: CASSFGRIQETQYF. CDR3 bases: TGTGCCAGCAGTTTTGGACGGATCCAAGAGACCCAGTACTTC.

The CDR3 loop reads CASSPRTLGDGYTF. CDR3 sequence (DNA): TGTGCCAGCTCTCCCCGAACCCTAGGAGATGGCTACACCTTC. This rearrangement joins TRBV18 to TRBJ1-2; no firm D call. Germline V gene data show CDR1 as KGHSH and CDR2 as LQKENI. The germline V and J ends were trimmed by 6 bases and 6 bases, with 17 bases remaining between them. This CDR3 is built from 14 residues.

The chain employs TRBV14 and TRBJ1-1, with D possibly being TRBD1 (5 bases). The CDR3 runs to 12 residues. The V gene lost 4 bases and the J gene lost 10 bases, with 13 bases spanning the gap. CDR1 SGHDN and CDR2 FVKESK come from the germline V gene. The DNA of the CDR3 is TGTGCCAGCAGCCCGAAAGGGGTCTTAGCTTTCTTT. This translates into CASSPKGVLAFF.

The chain couples TRBV15 to TRBJ2-1; 16 positions match TRBD2. The CDR3 is 20 amino acids. The germline CDR1 and CDR2 sequences are LNHNV and YYDKDF (reference sequence). V gave up 1 base and J gave up 0 bases; unmatched junction bases: 6. The CDR3 nucleotides read TGTGCCACCAGCAGAGGGGGACTAGCGGGGGGGCCAAGCTCCTACAATGAGCAGTTCTTC. It yields the protein CATSRGGLAGGPSSYNEQFF.

The chain uses TRBV7-6 and TRBJ2-1; D remains ambiguous. The V and J ends lost 1 base and 7 bases respectively, with 17 bases between them. This CDR3 spans 16 amino acids. Germline V CDR1 and CDR2: SGHVS, FNYEAQ. Here the CDR3 DNA reads TGTGCCAGCAGCTTAGGGGTTATCCATGACGGAAATGAGCAGTTCTTC. Its translation: CASSLGVIHDGNEQFF.

The chain recombines TRBV7-6 with TRBJ1-4, with D possibly matching TRBD1 (6 bases). The CDR3 extends over 16 amino acids. V was pared by 0 bases and J by 3 bases, with 11 bases between. Germline values: CDR1 SGHVS, CDR2 FNYEAQ. CDR3 in amino acids: CASSLASPGANEKLFF. In DNA, the CDR3 is TGTGCCAGCAGCTTAGCCTCGCCAGGGGCTAATGAAAAACTGTTTTTT.